These 23 T cell receptor beta chains were all obtained from the same sample, sequenced in a study of OX40 agonist ivuxolimab in advanced cancers. The repertoire was sequenced with immunoSEQ multiplex PCR; TCRdb's copy has only in-frame clones and lacks some. The sample contains 55,000 to 80,000 clones, 75% to 95% of which appear only once. The sample here was CD4+ or CD8+ T cells sorted from blood, taken in a trial of the OX40 agonist ivuxolimab. The origin of the receptors is an adult with an advanced solid tumor such as melanoma, head and neck, liver or kidney cancer.

V gene TRBV30 combines with J gene TRBJ2-2; tentative D call: TRBD1 (6 bases). Per the germline V gene, CDR1 is GTSNPN and CDR2 is SVGIG (reference sequence). Trimming stripped 6 bases from V and 7 bases from J, with 15 bases between. The CDR3 contains 13 residues. The CDR3 DNA sequence: TGTGCCTGTAAAGGACAGCGGCTCGGGGAGCTGTTTTTT. Encoded protein: CACKGQRLGELFF.

The chain is built from TRBV28 and TRBJ1-3; D remains unclear. Trimming took 7 bases from V and 0 from J, leaving 10 bases between them. Germline-derived CDR1 and CDR2 are MDHEN and SYDVKM. The CDR3 loop spans 14 amino acids. The CDR3 spells CASIEARSGNTIYF. The CDR3 nucleotides are TGTGCCAGCATCGAGGCTCGCTCTGGAAACACCATATATTTT.

CDR3 protein: CASSQASGIASGSYF. The CDR3 DNA is TGTGCCAGCAGCCAAGCGAGCGGGATAGCTTCTGGTTCGTACTTC. The V and J genes are TRBV14 and TRBJ2-7; 7 bases fit TRBD2. Trimming at V came to 1 base and at J to 12 bases, leaving 15 bases not matched to a gene. The germline V gene has CDR1 SGHDN and CDR2 FVKESK. The CDR3 has 15 residues.

The chain carries TRBV9 and TRBJ2-1, with 10 positions matching TRBD1. The germline V gene has CDR1 SGDLS and CDR2 YYNGEE. V lost 4 bases, J lost 2 bases, and 3 bases stayed unmatched. There are 15 residues in the CDR3. The chain's CDR3 is CASSLTGGAYNEQFF. CDR3 nucleotides: TGTGCCAGCAGCCTGACAGGGGGCGCCTACAATGAGCAGTTCTTC.

The V and J genes are TRBV18 and TRBJ2-1; 8 positions match TRBD2. V gave up 3 bases and J gave up 9 bases; unmatched junction bases: 13. CDR3 size: 16 residues. Germline CDR1 and CDR2: KGHSH and LQKENI. CDR3 DNA: TGTGCCAGCTCACCCCTGGGAAGCGGGAGTGGTAGTGAGCAGTTCTTC. Translated: CASSPLGSGSGSEQFF. Complete variable domain (other parts from reference TRBV18 and TRBJ2-1): NAGVMQNPRHLVRRRGQEARLRCSPMKGHSHVYWYRQLPEEGLKFMVYLQKENIIDESGMPKERFSAEFPKEGPSILRIQQVVRGDSAAYFCASSPLGSGSGSEQFFGPGTRLTVL.

The CDR3 loop is CASRRVRGSNQPQHF. CDR3 in DNA: TGTGCCAGCAGACGGGTCAGGGGGAGCAATCAGCCCCAGCATTTT. The chain carries TRBV6-1 and TRBJ1-5; 7 bases map to TRBD1. Germline CDR1 and CDR2: MNHNS and SASEGT. The CDR3 sequence is 15 residues long. V lost 6 bases to trimming and J lost 1 base; unmatched junction nucleotides: 6.

V and J are TRBV6-1 and TRBJ2-7; TRBD1 matches 8 bases. CDR1 MNHNS and CDR2 SASEGT come from the germline V gene. The V and J ends lost 3 bases and 6 bases, in that order; junction bases with no gene match: 7. This CDR3 is built from 14 residues. CDR3 in DNA: TGTGCCAGCAGTGACGTCGCAGGGGGCGCCGAGCAGTACTTC. Its translation is CASSDVAGGAEQYF.

The chain couples TRBV6-1 to TRBJ1-6; TRBD1 agrees at 11 bases. The CDR3 runs to 15 residues. V was pared by 6 bases and J by 7 bases, with 5 bases of the junction left unmatched. Germline V gene data show CDR1 as MNHNS and CDR2 as SASEGT. As DNA, the CDR3 is TGTGCCAGCAGACCCGGGACAGGGGGGAATTCACCCCTCCACTTT. The encoded protein is CASRPGTGGNSPLHF.

This clone was observed a few times. V is TRBV4-1 and J is TRBJ1-5; possible D gene TRBD1, 6 bases. CDR1 and CDR2 from the germline V gene are MGHRA and YSYEKL. CDR3 length: 13 amino acids. The ends were cut back, 10 bases at V and 7 bases at J, with 17 bases in the middle. The CDR3: CATSLGAWQPQHF. CDR3 DNA sequence: TGCGCCACCTCTCTGGGGGCATGGCAGCCCCAGCATTTT.

The CDR3 sequence: CASSITGGLGEQYF. The CDR3 DNA reads as TGTGCCAGTAGTATTACAGGGGGCCTAGGGGAGCAGTACTTC. This sequence joins TRBV19 and TRBJ2-7; 9 bases match TRBD1. J gave up 7 bases and V 3 bases, and 7 bases lay outside the gene matches. Germline assignment: CDR1 LNHDA and CDR2 SQIVND (reference sequence). The CDR3 has 14 residues.

This clone was found once. J is TRBJ2-1 and V is TRBV11-2, with a tentative D call TRBD1 (5 bases). Germline V lookup: CDR1 SGHAT, CDR2 FQNNGV. This CDR3 is 15 amino acids long. V was trimmed by 5 bases and J by 8 bases, leaving 19 bases between them. The CDR3 protein is CASSRLLREGDEQFF. The DNA of the CDR3 is TGTGCCAGCAGCCGCCTACTCCGAGAAGGGGATGAGCAGTTCTTC.

CDR3 sequence reads: CASSLGGRTDTQYF. In DNA, the CDR3 is TGTGCCAGCAGCTTGGGGGGACGAACCGATACGCAGTATTTT. J is TRBJ2-3 and V is TRBV5-4, with D possibly being TRBD1 or TRBD2 (5 bases each). V was shortened by 0 bases and J by 6 bases, with 11 bases between the two germline ends. Germline CDR1 and CDR2: SGHNT and YYREEE (reference sequence). The CDR3 sequence is 14 residues long.

V is TRBV29-1 and J is TRBJ2-7; the D is unclear. V lost 4 bases and J 6 bases, leaving 13 bases between the germline ends. The CDR3 is 12 residues long. CDR1 is SQVTM and CDR2 is ANQGSEA in the germline V gene. CDR3 sequence (DNA): TGCAGCGTTGGAGGTGGCGGCGGCGAGCAGTACTTC. This encodes CSVGGGGGEQYF.

The table lists this clone with a few counts. V is TRBV28 and J is TRBJ1-5, with D perhaps matching TRBD1 (5 bases). Trimming shortened V by 3 bases and J by 2 bases, and 23 bases separated the two germline ends. There are 19 residues in the CDR3. Germline CDR1 and CDR2: MDHEN and SYDVKM. CDR3 nucleotide sequence: TGTGCCAGCAGTTTGGACCGGTGGGGCCTGGATAGCGGCAATCAGCCCCAGCATTTT. It encodes CASSLDRWGLDSGNQPQHF.

V usage is TRBV6-1 and J usage is TRBJ1-1, with D unclear. This CDR3 comprises 12 residues. Germline CDR1 MNHNS, CDR2 SASEGT. Deletions cut 4 bases from V and 7 bases from J, with 10 bases between. The CDR3, as DNA: TGTGCCAGCAGTGGTTATGGCAATGAAGCTTTCTTT. Protein: CASSGYGNEAFF.

This clone was found a few times. This chain links TRBV28 with TRBJ1-3, with 9 bases matching TRBD1. The CDR3 has 15 amino acids. Germline CDR1 MDHEN, CDR2 SYDVKM. V shed 4 bases and J 4 bases; nucleotides not matched to a gene: 5. The CDR3 spells CASSSGQGGGNTIYF. The CDR3 region has the DNA TGTGCCAGCAGTTCGGGACAGGGTGGAGGAAACACCATATATTTT.

This rearrangement joins TRBV5-1 to TRBJ2-1, with 8 bases matching TRBD2. The CDR3 consists of 16 residues. CDR1 and CDR2 (germline): SGHRS, YFSETQ. Trimming at V came to 0 bases and at J to 3 bases, leaving 5 bases not matched to a gene. CDR3: CASSLVGGRNYNEQFF. The DNA of the CDR3 is TGCGCCAGCAGCTTGGTGGGCGGGAGGAACTACAATGAGCAGTTCTTC. Full variable domain (missing parts from reference TRBV5-1 and TRBJ2-1): KAGVTQTPRYLIKTRGQQVTLSCSPISGHRSVSWYQQTPGQGLQFLFEYFSETQRNKGNFPGRFSGRQFSNSRSEMNVSTLELGDSALYLCASSLVGGRNYNEQFFGPGTRLTVL.

This chain connects TRBV9 to TRBJ2-1; D assignment may be TRBD1 or TRBD2 (5 bases each). The CDR3 loop spans 16 amino acids. Trimming cost V 2 bases and J 8 bases, with 20 bases left between them. Germline loops: CDR1 SGDLS, CDR2 YYNGEE. The CDR3 sequence: CASSVSPIAGTDEQFF. The CDR3 DNA is TGTGCCAGCAGCGTTTCGCCAATAGCAGGGACGGATGAGCAGTTCTTC.

The chain is built from TRBV5-1 and TRBJ1-1; 9 positions match TRBD1. The germline CDR1 and CDR2 sequences are SGHRS and YFSETQ. This CDR3 has 15 amino acids. The V segment lost 3 bases and the J segment 1 base; nucleotides outside the gene matches: 4. The CDR3 sequence: CASSYRGRENTEAFF. CDR3 sequence (DNA): TGCGCCAGCAGCTACAGGGGGCGGGAGAACACTGAAGCTTTCTTT.

The V call is TRBV2, the J call TRBJ2-2; D is perhaps TRBD1 or TRBD2 (5 bases each). Germline loops: CDR1 SNHLY, CDR2 FYNNEI. Trimming pared 8 bases from V and 6 bases from J, leaving 16 bases between. CDR3 length equals 14 residues. The CDR3 sequence: CASSRDGWAGELFF. The DNA of the CDR3 is TGTGCCAGCTCCCGGGACGGGTGGGCCGGGGAGCTGTTTTTT.

The V call is TRBV28, the J call TRBJ2-7, with 8 bases fitting TRBD1. The CDR3 has 12 residues. CDR1 MDHEN and CDR2 SYDVKM come from the germline V gene. The CDR3 sequence is CASSRTPGQVIV. As DNA, the CDR3 is TGTGCCAGCTCGCGGACGCCGGGACAGGTAATTGTT.

J is TRBJ1-5 and V is TRBV28; D is possibly TRBD1 (5 bases). Germline values: CDR1 MDHEN, CDR2 SYDVKM. V was clipped by 3 bases and J by 5 bases, with 11 bases between them. CDR3 size: 14 residues. The CDR3 DNA follows: TGTGCCAGCAGTTTCGGCAGGGAATATCAGCCCCAGCATTTT. Protein sequence: CASSFGREYQPQHF.

V is TRBV9 and J is TRBJ2-7; no firm D call. V was shortened by 0 bases and J by 3 bases, with 10 bases between the two germline ends. This CDR3 is built from 14 residues. CDR1 and CDR2 (germline): SGDLS, YYNGEE. The CDR3 nucleotides are TGTGCCAGCAGCGTAGACGGGTTTAGCTACGAGCAGTACTTC. Amino acid sequence: CASSVDGFSYEQYF.